Presented here are 21 T cell receptor beta chains from one specimen sequenced in a study of Tregs in tolerant kidney transplant recipients. TCRdb's table, derived via immunoSEQ multiplex PCR, lists solely in-frame clones and lacks some. Among 110,000 or so clones listed, approximately 90% were seen once. The sequenced sample was CD4+ T cells from blood. These TCRs come from a human donor in good health.

This sequence joins TRBV7-8 and TRBJ1-6; TRBD1 matches 11 bases. The CDR3 is 17 residues long. CDR1 and CDR2 (germline): SGHVS, FQNEAQ. J lost 5 bases, V lost 5 bases, and 8 bases had no gene match. The CDR3 region has the DNA TGTGCCAGCAGCCGGGACAGGGGGTTGCCCGATAATTCACCCCTCCACTTT. The encoded protein is CASSRDRGLPDNSPLHF.

This sequence joins TRBV27 and TRBJ2-7, with 7 bases matching TRBD1. This CDR3 region has 17 residues. V was pared by 2 bases and J by 3 bases, with 13 bases of the junction left unmatched. Germline-derived CDR1 and CDR2 are MNHEY and SMNVEV (reference sequence). Here the CDR3 DNA reads TGTGCCAGCAGTTTACTACACGACAGGGTAAGGAACTACGAGCAGTACTTC. This translates into CASSLLHDRVRNYEQYF.

V gene TRBV6-5 combines with J gene TRBJ2-6, with unresolved D. The CDR3 runs to 15 residues. Germline V gene sequence: CDR1 MNHEY, CDR2 SVGAGI. Trimming left V 6 bases short and J 1 base short, with 10 bases between. The CDR3 loop reads CASSPPLSGANVLTF. The CDR3 nucleotides are TGTGCCAGCAGCCCACCCTTATCTGGGGCCAACGTCCTGACTTTC.

The V call is TRBV7-9, the J call TRBJ2-5; 11 nucleotides align to TRBD2. The trim removed 2 bases at V and 3 bases at J, leaving 5 bases unmatched. The germline gives CDR1 SEHNR, CDR2 FQNEAQ (reference sequence). The CDR3 runs 16 residues. This CDR3 reads CASSLHGTSGKETQYF. The CDR3 DNA reads as TGTGCCAGCAGCTTACATGGGACTAGCGGAAAAGAGACCCAGTACTTC.

The chain has TRBV6-5 and TRBJ2-7; TRBD1 matches 9 bases. Germline V gives CDR1 MNHEY, CDR2 SVGAGI. The CDR3 loop spans 15 amino acids. The ends lost 0 bases at V and 2 bases at J; junction bases unmatched: 2. The DNA of the CDR3 is TGTGCCAGCAGTTACTCGGGACAGGGCACCTACGAGCAGTACTTC. This encodes CASSYSGQGTYEQYF.

The rearrangement joins TRBV7-2 to TRBJ1-1, with no clear D. V lost 4 bases, J lost 0 bases, and 6 bases lay in between. The CDR3 has 13 residues. The germline gives CDR1 SGHTA, CDR2 FQGNSA. The CDR3, as DNA: TGTGCCAGCAGCTCAACAGTGAACACTGAAGCTTTCTTT. Translating it yields CASSSTVNTEAFF. Full variable domain (remainder filled in from reference TRBV7-2 and TRBJ1-1): GAGVSQSPSNKVTEKGKDVELRCDPISGHTALYWYRQSLGQGLEFLIYFQGNSAPDKSGLPSDRFSAERTGGSVSTLTIQRTQQEDSAVYLCASSSTVNTEAFFGQGTRLTVV.

The V and J genes are TRBV6-6 and TRBJ2-5, with 8 bases matching TRBD2. With V trimmed by 8 bases and J by 7 bases, 6 bases remained unmatched. Germline values: CDR1 MNHNY, CDR2 SVGAGI (reference sequence). The CDR3 has 12 residues. The CDR3 coding sequence is TGTGCCAGCGATAGCGGGACGGCGACCCAGTACTTC. This codes for CASDSGTATQYF.

This chain links TRBV19 with TRBJ2-7; the match to TRBD1 covers 8 bases. The length of the CDR3 is 15 residues. Germline V gene sequence: CDR1 LNHDA, CDR2 SQIVND (reference sequence). The J segment lost 3 bases and the V segment lost 3 bases, leaving 7 bases of the junction unmatched. The CDR3 protein is CASSMTGTGNYEQYF. The CDR3 DNA is TGTGCCAGTAGTATGACCGGGACAGGAAACTACGAGCAGTACTTC.

The rearrangement joins TRBV10-3 to TRBJ2-3, with 13 bases identical to TRBD2. The V segment lost 4 bases and the J segment 3 bases; nucleotides outside the gene matches: 4. The CDR3 sequence is 16 residues long. CDR1 is ENHRY, CDR2 SYGVKD, per germline. CDR3 DNA sequence: TGTGCCATCAGTGGGACTAGCGGGAGAGGTACAGATACGCAGTATTTT. This codes for CAISGTSGRGTDTQYF.

The V and J genes are TRBV30 and TRBJ2-3, with TRBD2 matching 9 bases. This CDR3 has 12 residues. V dropped 8 bases and J dropped 7; count of bases not matched to a gene: 7. In germline, CDR1 is GTSNPN, CDR2 SVGIG (reference sequence). Written as DNA, the CDR3 is TGTGCCGGAAGCGGGGGGACAAATACGCAGTATTTT. Protein: CAGSGGTNTQYF.

The chain uses TRBV2 and TRBJ2-1, with 10 bases identical to TRBD1. J lost 9 bases, V lost 4 bases, and 6 bases had no gene match. The CDR3 sequence is 14 residues long. Germline CDR1 SNHLY, CDR2 FYNNEI. As DNA, the CDR3 is TGTGCCAGCAGTGGGGACAGGGGAGTCGGTGAGCAGTTCTTC. Encoded protein: CASSGDRGVGEQFF.

The V and J genes are TRBV30 and TRBJ2-5; D uncertain. Germline CDR1 GTSNPN, CDR2 SVGIG (reference sequence). This CDR3 comprises 14 residues. Trimming shortened V by 0 bases and J by 2 bases, and 10 bases separated the two germline ends. CDR3 in amino acids: CAWSVLGKQETQYF. Here the CDR3 DNA reads TGTGCCTGGAGTGTACTTGGAAAACAAGAGACCCAGTACTTC.

The chain joins TRBV6-1 to TRBJ2-7; 12 nucleotides align to TRBD2. With V trimmed by 6 bases and J by 6 bases, 3 bases remained unmatched. Germline CDR1 reads MNHNS; CDR2 reads SASEGT. The CDR3 consists of 13 residues. The CDR3 DNA follows: TGTGCCAGCAGGCCGGGACTAGCGGGCGAGCAGTACTTC. This translates into CASRPGLAGEQYF.

V usage is TRBV4-1 and J usage is TRBJ2-1; tentative D call: TRBD1 (6 bases). CDR1 and CDR2 from the germline V gene are MGHRA and YSYEKL. Deletions cut 0 bases from V and 9 bases from J, with 21 bases between. The CDR3 runs to 17 residues. The CDR3 sequence: CASSQDRGWGARGEQFF. CDR3 DNA: TGCGCCAGCAGCCAAGATAGGGGGTGGGGAGCTCGGGGTGAGCAGTTCTTC.

This clone appeared a single time. The V call is TRBV11-2, the J call TRBJ2-1; D gene uncertain. The CDR3 has 15 amino acids. Per the germline V gene, CDR1 is SGHAT and CDR2 is FQNNGV. The V end was cut by 2 bases, the J end by 7 bases, with 15 bases between. CDR3 protein: CASSLQATSRNEQFF. Written as DNA, the CDR3 is TGTGCCAGCAGCTTACAAGCGACTTCGCGGAATGAGCAGTTCTTC.

The rearrangement joins TRBV4-1 to TRBJ1-2; D might be TRBD1 (6 bases). Germline V CDR1 and CDR2: MGHRA, YSYEKL. Trimming removed 0 bases from V and 3 bases from J, with 11 bases in between. This CDR3 is 15 amino acids long. The chain's CDR3 is CASSQDNRGYYGYTF. The CDR3, as DNA: TGCGCCAGCAGCCAAGATAATAGGGGGTACTATGGCTACACCTTC.

The V gene is TRBV10-3, the J gene TRBJ1-4; D gene ambiguous. V was clipped by 2 bases and J by 0 bases, with 4 bases between them. The CDR3 extends over 14 amino acids. Germline V gives CDR1 ENHRY, CDR2 SYGVKD. The CDR3 protein is CAISERATNEKLFF. In DNA, the CDR3 is TGTGCCATCAGTGAGCGGGCAACTAATGAAAAACTGTTTTTT.

This rearrangement joins TRBV19 to TRBJ2-1; TRBD2 matches 16 bases. The J segment lost 2 bases and the V segment lost 4 bases, leaving 8 bases of the junction unmatched. The CDR3 spans 19 residues. Germline V gene lookup returns CDR1 LNHDA and CDR2 SQIVND (reference sequence). CDR3 region: CASSTGTSGRAKAYNEQFF. DNA for the CDR3: TGTGCCAGTAGTACGGGGACTAGCGGGAGGGCTAAGGCCTACAATGAGCAGTTCTTC.

The chain joins TRBV29-1 to TRBJ2-3; 10 nucleotides align to TRBD2. Trimming removed 2 bases from V and 3 bases from J; junction bases left unmatched: 5. This CDR3 comprises 15 residues. In germline, CDR1 is SQVTM, CDR2 ANQGSEA. CDR3 nucleotide sequence: TGCAGCGTTGAACTAGCGGGAGCACCGACAGATACGCAGTATTTT. Protein product: CSVELAGAPTDTQYF.

The V gene is TRBV6-5, the J gene TRBJ1-1, with no clear D. The germline V and J ends were trimmed by 2 bases and 5 bases, with 12 bases remaining between them. The CDR3 totals 14 residues. The germline V gene encodes CDR1 MNHEY and CDR2 SVGAGI. Here the CDR3 DNA reads TGTGCCAGCAGTTACACTGAGGGTGCGACTGAAGCTTTCTTT. It specifies CASSYTEGATEAFF.

The chain joins TRBV6-5 to TRBJ2-1, with 7 bases aligning to TRBD2. Germline CDR1 is MNHEY and CDR2 is SVGAGI. Germline trimming cut 6 bases from V and 4 bases from J; bases unmatched to any gene: 9. This CDR3 region has 15 residues. CDR3 sequence: CASRITAGGYNEQFF. The CDR3 coding sequence is TGTGCCAGCAGGATAACGGCCGGGGGGTACAATGAGCAGTTCTTC.